This TCR beta chain was observed in a study of OX40 agonist ivuxolimab in advanced cancers. V was pared by 1 base and J by 0 bases, with 3 bases between. Germline V gene sequence: CDR1 SEHNR, CDR2 FQNEAQ (reference sequence). This CDR3 contains 13 residues. Profiling relied on immunoSEQ multiplex PCR, and the TCRdb table lists in-frame clones only, not all of them. The top ten hold approximately 7.4% of the sample, which has around 84,000 clones, 70% to 85% seen once. Sequenced material: CD4+ or CD8+ T cells sorted from blood, taken in a trial of the OX40 agonist ivuxolimab. The V call is TRBV7-9, the J call TRBJ2-5; D is ambiguous. The sequence derives from an adult with an advanced solid tumor such as melanoma, head and neck, liver or kidney cancer. DNA for the CDR3: TGTGCCAGCAGCTTAGGGTACCAAGAGACCCAGTACTTC. It yields the protein CASSLGYQETQYF.